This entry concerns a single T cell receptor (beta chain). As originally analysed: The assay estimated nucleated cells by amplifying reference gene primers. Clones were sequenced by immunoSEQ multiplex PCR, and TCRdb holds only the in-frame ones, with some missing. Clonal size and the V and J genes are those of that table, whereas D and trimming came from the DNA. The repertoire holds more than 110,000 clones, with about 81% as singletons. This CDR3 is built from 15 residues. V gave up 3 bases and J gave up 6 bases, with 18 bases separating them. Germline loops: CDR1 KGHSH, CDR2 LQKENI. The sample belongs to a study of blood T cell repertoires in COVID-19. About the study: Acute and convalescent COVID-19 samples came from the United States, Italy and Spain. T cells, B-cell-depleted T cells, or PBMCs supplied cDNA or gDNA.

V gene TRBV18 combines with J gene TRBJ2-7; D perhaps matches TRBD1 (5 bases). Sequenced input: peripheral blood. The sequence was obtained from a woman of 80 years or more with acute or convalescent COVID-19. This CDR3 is CASSPQPGADLEQYF. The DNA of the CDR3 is TGTGCCAGCTCACCGCAACCTGGGGCCGACCTCGAGCAGTACTTC. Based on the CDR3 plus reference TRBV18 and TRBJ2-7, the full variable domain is NAGVMQNPRHLVRRRGQEARLRCSPMKGHSHVYWYRQLPEEGLKFMVYLQKENIIDESGMPKERFSAEFPKEGPSILRIQQVVRGDSAAYFCASSPQPGADLEQYFGPGTRLTVT.